This record looks at one T cell receptor beta chain sequence and its context. The CDR3 totals 13 residues. V shed 1 base and J shed 8 bases, with 9 bases lying between them. Germline V gene sequence: CDR1 MDHEN, CDR2 SYDVKM. Healthy Caucasian individuals from Russia aged about 6 to 95 were enrolled as donors. The entry originates in a study of blood T cells in healthy people across ages. Study as a whole: Through template switching, about one barcoded beta molecule was captured per two T cells, as measured in model experiments.

Using a J-beta primer mix together with a sample-barcoded 5' primer, a second PCR was run for roughly 6 to 12 cycles. TCRdb used MiXCR to reprocess the 5' RACE reads, holding one entry per CDR3 protein. The sample holds some 670,000 distinct CDR3 sequences; about 51% are singletons and the top ten take roughly 14%. The sample comprised blood. This sequence was found in a woman aged 80 or over in good health. This chain links TRBV28 with TRBJ2-4; no reliable D call. The CDR3 here is CASSLSGRDIQYF. CDR3 in DNA: TGTGCCAGCAGTTTATCCGGACGGGACATTCAGTACTTC.